This T cell receptor (beta chain) was identified during a study of cytomegalovirus exposure and HLA in healthy donors. General study findings and limits: There were some V segments, including TRBV6-2 and TRBV6-3, excluded as indistinguishable. In a later analysis, TCR beta V- and J-gene trimming was associated with a missense DCLRE1C variant.

This clone was recorded only once. Antigen unknown. The CDR3 runs 15 residues. Germline lookup yields CDR1 SGDLS and CDR2 YYNGEE. The trim removed 4 bases at V and 5 bases at J, leaving 5 bases unmatched. The PCR contained 60 Vbeta and 13 Jbeta primers. Here immunoSEQ multiplex PCR was the method, and the copy in TCRdb shows in-frame clones only, minus some. The repertoire includes about 110,000 clones, roughly two thirds of them detected once, and under 10% sits in the top ten. The sequencing input was PBMCs. The rearrangement links TRBV9 to TRBJ1-6; the match to TRBD1 covers 8 bases. This clonotype originated in a man aged 35 to 55 in good health and CMV-seronegative. The CDR3: CASSIQTGDNSPLHF. CDR3 coding DNA: TGTGCCAGCAGCATTCAGACAGGGGATAATTCACCCCTCCACTTT.